This T cell receptor (beta chain) is from a study of T cells after somatic rescue of genetic block. This CDR3 region has 16 residues. Germline V CDR1 and CDR2: SEHNR, FQNEAQ (reference sequence). Trimming took off 5 bases at V and 4 bases at J, with 19 bases between the two ends. Sequencing used immunoSEQ multiplex PCR; TCRdb keeps in-frame clones, though not all of them. This sample has roughly 65,000 clones; approximately 90% occur once, and the top ten carry around 3%. V is TRBV7-9 and J is TRBJ2-3; no firm D call. The sequenced sample consisted of peripheral blood mononuclear cells (PBMCs). This sequence originates from a man aged 40-55 years. The CDR3 protein is CASSPGGDPRSDTQYF. CDR3 bases: TGTGCCAGCAGCCCTGGCGGTGACCCACGGTCAGATACGCAGTATTTT.